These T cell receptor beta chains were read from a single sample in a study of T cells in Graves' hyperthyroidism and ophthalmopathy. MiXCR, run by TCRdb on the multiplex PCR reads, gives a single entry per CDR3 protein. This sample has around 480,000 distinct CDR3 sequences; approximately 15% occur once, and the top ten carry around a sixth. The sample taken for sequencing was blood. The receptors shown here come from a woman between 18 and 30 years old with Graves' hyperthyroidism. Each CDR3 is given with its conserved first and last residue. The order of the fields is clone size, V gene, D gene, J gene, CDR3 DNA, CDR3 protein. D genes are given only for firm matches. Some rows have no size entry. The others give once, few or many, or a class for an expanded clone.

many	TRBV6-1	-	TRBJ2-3	TGTGCCAGCAGGGACCGAGCAGATACGCAGTATTTT	CASRDRADTQYF
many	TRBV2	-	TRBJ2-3	TGTGCCAGCAGTGTACGCGGAAGCACAGATACGCAGTATTTT	CASSVRGSTDTQYF
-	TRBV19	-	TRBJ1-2	TGTGCCAGTAGTATGAACGGGGCGGAGGCGGGCGGCTACACCTTC	CASSMNGAEAGGYTF
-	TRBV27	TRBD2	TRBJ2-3	TGTGCCAGCAGTTTGACACTAGCGGGAGGCACAGATACGCAGTATTTT	CASSLTLAGGTDTQYF
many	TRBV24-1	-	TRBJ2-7	TGTGCCACCAGTGGGCAGGCACCACCCTACGAGCAGTACTTC	CATSGQAPPYEQYF
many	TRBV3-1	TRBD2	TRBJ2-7	TGTGCCAGCAGCCACCCCGGGACTAGCGGCAAGGAGCAGTACTTC	CASSHPGTSGKEQYF
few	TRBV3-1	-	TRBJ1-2	TGTGCCAGCAGCCAGCGCAGGGAAGGCTACACCTTC	CASSQRREGYTF
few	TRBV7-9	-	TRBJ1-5	TGTGCCAGCACAAACCATAGCAATCAGCCCCAGCATTTT	CASTNHSNQPQHF
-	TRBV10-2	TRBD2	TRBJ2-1	TGCGCCACCATAATGAGCGGGAGTACGTACAATGAGCAGTTCTTC	CATIMSGSTYNEQFF
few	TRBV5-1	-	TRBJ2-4	TGCGCCAGCAGCCGCGGGGACCTAGCCAAAAACATTCAGTACTTC	CASSRGDLAKNIQYF
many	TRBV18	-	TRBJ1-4	TGTGCCAGCTCGCCTGAGACGGAAAATGAAAAACTGTTTTTT	CASSPETENEKLFF
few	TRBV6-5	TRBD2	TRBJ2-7	TGTGCCAGCAGTTACTCGGCTAGCGGGGTCTCCTACGAGCAGTACTTC	CASSYSASGVSYEQYF
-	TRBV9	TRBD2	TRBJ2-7	TGTGCCAGCAGCGTAGGGGTCTCGGGGCTAGCGGGAGTCGAGCAGTACTTC	CASSVGVSGLAGVEQYF
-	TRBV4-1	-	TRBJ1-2	TGCGCCAGCAGCACCGGACCGGGAGGGAACCCTGGCTACACCTTC	CASSTGPGGNPGYTF